This TCR beta chain was observed in a study of vaccination and CD4 T cells after COVID-19. CDR1 is SGHKS, CDR2 YYEKEE, per germline (reference sequence). The junction had 5 bases not matched to a gene; V was cut back by 1 base and J by 7 bases. The CDR3 is 14 amino acids. Findings and caveats of the study: Rising from approximately 21 to 38, the median of SARS-CoV-2-reactive clonotypes did not change significantly.

As concerns this clonotype: Its antigen is unknown.

CD4+ T cells that had been cultured provided DNA sequenced with the Oncomine TCR Beta short-read assay. TCRdb re-called the PCR reads through MiXCR, storing one row per CDR3 protein. The table shows around 19,000 distinct CDR3 sequences, with approximately 40% occurring only once. Specified treatment: approximately 11-day PBMC culture with coronavirus spike peptide pools or control peptides (ViraFEST assay). The sample here was CD4+ T cells from blood, cultured in vitro, taken before SARS-CoV-2 vaccination. The TCR sequence derives from a human donor who received a COVID-19 vaccine. The rearrangement links TRBV5-5 to TRBJ2-5, with 9 bases aligning to TRBD2. The CDR3 DNA sequence: TGTGCCAGCAGCTTGCGACTAGCGGACGGGACCCAGTACTTC. Its translation is CASSLRLADGTQYF. The entire variable domain, with the rest obtained from reference TRBV5-5 and TRBJ2-5, is as follows: DAGVTQSPTHLIKTRGQQVTLRCSPISGHKSVSWYQQVLGQGPQFIFQYYEKEERGRGNFPDRFSARQFPNYSSELNVNALLLGDSALYLCASSLRLADGTQYFGPGTRLLVL.